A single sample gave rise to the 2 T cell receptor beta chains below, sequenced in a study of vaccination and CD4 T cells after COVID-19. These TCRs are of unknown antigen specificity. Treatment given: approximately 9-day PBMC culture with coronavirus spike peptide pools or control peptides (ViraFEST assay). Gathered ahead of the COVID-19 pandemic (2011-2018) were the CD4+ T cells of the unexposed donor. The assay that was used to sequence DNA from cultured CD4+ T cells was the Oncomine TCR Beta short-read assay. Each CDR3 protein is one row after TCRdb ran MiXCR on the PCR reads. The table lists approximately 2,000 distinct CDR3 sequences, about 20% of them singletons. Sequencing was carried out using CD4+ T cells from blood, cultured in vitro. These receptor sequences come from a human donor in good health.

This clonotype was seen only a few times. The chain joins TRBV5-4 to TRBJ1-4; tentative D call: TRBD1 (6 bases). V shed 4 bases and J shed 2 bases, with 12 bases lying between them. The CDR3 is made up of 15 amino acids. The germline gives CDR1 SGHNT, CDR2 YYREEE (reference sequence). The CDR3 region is CASSQGLQTNEKLFF. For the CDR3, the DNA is TGTGCCAGCAGCCAGGGGTTACAGACTAATGAAAAACTGTTTTTT.

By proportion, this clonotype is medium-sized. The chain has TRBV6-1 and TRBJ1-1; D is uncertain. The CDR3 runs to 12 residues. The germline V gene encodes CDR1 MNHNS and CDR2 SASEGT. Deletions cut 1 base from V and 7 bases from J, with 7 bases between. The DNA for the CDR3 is TGTGCCAGCAGTGAAGGGTGGGATGAAGCTTTCTTT. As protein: CASSEGWDEAFF.